The subject of this entry is one T cell receptor beta chain. This specimen includes other DNA sequences encoding the same CDR3. This specimen comes from a study of blood T cell repertoires in COVID-19. CDR1 is LGHDT and CDR2 is YNNKEL in the germline V gene (reference sequence). The CDR3 covers 12 residues. Trimming left V 4 bases short and J 5 bases short, with 9 bases between. In the source study's methods: Amplified reference gene primers provided the basis for estimating nucleated cell counts. Data came from immunoSEQ multiplex PCR; TCRdb stores just in-frame clones and leaves some out. That table gives V, J and clone size, and the DNA gave D and trimming. The sample has roughly 260,000 clones, over 80% seen once; the top ten hold roughly 1.2%.

The specimen was PBMCs or T cells enriched from blood (not recorded which). The chain uses TRBV3-1 (or the pseudogene TRBV3-2) and TRBJ2-7; no clear D. The TCR sequence derives from a human donor in a cohort exposed to, infected with or recovered from COVID-19 (not recorded which). The donor label of this sample is uncertain. CDR3 bases: TGTGCCAGCAGCCCGACTGGCGACGAGCAGTACTTC. As protein: CASSPTGDEQYF.